This TCR beta chain was observed in a study of T cell responses to AZD1222 COVID-19 vaccine. Findings and limits, study-wide: Clonal diversity was possibly underestimated, and the donors were mostly white British, with more females. Repertoires in all cases were sampled only once the peak T cell response had passed. Nearly half of spike-specific TCRs reportedly target variant regions that are unmutated in the B.1.351 and B.1.1.7 variants.

With respect to this clone: Its antigen is still unknown.

TCRdb's table, derived via immunoSEQ multiplex PCR, lists solely in-frame clones and lacks some. The sample has approximately 110,000 clones; 88% are singletons. The CDR3 covers 15 residues. Germline values: CDR1 LNHDA, CDR2 SQIVND (reference sequence). V lost 5 bases to trimming and J lost 0 bases, with 11 bases between them. V gene TRBV19 combines with J gene TRBJ1-3; perhaps TRBD1 as D (6 bases). This material consisted of peripheral blood, taken on day 0 of AZD1222 vaccination. The receptor was derived from an adult in good health. DNA of the CDR3: TGTGCCAGTAGTCCATGGACAGCCTCTGGAAACACCATATATTTT. Protein: CASSPWTASGNTIYF.